Described below is a single T cell receptor (beta chain) sequence and its context. Antigen: not known. The PCR ran on 60 Vbeta and 13 Jbeta primers. Sequenced by immunoSEQ multiplex PCR; TCRdb stores in-frame clones only, minus some. The data show about 200,000 clones, with about four fifths seen just once and approximately 0.39% held by the top ten. Sampled while nominally healthy, donors likely had unrecorded immune exposures. This sample was included in a study of cytomegalovirus exposure and HLA in healthy donors. Whole-study context: Around 86 million unique TCRs, all from HLA-typed donors, were included in an early release of the data. Overall study findings and caveats: The authors listed around 150 TCR beta chains as cytomegalovirus-associated. Because they were indistinguishable, some V segments, including TRBV6-2 and TRBV6-3, were excluded.

After removal of 2 bases from V and 0 bases from J, the junction contained 8 bases not matched to a gene. The germline V gene encodes CDR1 SGHTA and CDR2 FQGNSA. This CDR3 is built from 17 residues. This chain links TRBV7-2 with TRBJ1-1; the match to TRBD1 covers 8 bases. This TCR derives from a male donor in good health and CMV-seropositive. The sequenced material came from PBMCs. This CDR3 reads CASSLHRDRSMNTEAFF. Here the CDR3 DNA reads TGTGCCAGCAGCTTACACCGGGACAGGAGTATGAACACTGAAGCTTTCTTT.